This passage covers 2 T cell receptor beta chains from one sample sequenced in a study of follicular helper T cells after annual influenza vaccination. The time point: 2015-2016 season, 7 days after influenza vaccination. Produced via immunoSEQ multiplex PCR; TCRdb's table is partial and in-frame only. The table shows 8,500 to 11,000 clones, with 83% occurring only once. This material consisted of CXCR5- memory CD4+ T cells sorted from blood, taken 7 days after influenza vaccination. The receptors were gathered from an adult who received the influenza vaccine.

Here the CDR3 reads CASNLGTGARGELFF. The CDR3 DNA reads as TGTGCCAGCAATTTGGGGACAGGGGCCCGGGGGGAGCTGTTTTTT. The chain recombines TRBV2 with TRBJ2-2, with 10 bases identical to TRBD1. Trimming at V came to 7 bases and at J to 8 bases, leaving 10 bases not matched to a gene. From germline, CDR1 is SNHLY and CDR2 FYNNEI. The CDR3 spans 15 residues.

There are a few counts of this clone. V gene TRBV7-9 combines with J gene TRBJ1-2; D is uncertain. Germline loops: CDR1 SEHNR, CDR2 FQNEAQ (reference sequence). CDR3 length: 14 amino acids. The ends were cut back, 1 base at V and 4 bases at J, with 10 bases in the middle. The CDR3 protein is CASSLGGDLYGYTF. DNA for the CDR3: TGTGCCAGCAGCTTAGGGGGAGACCTCTATGGCTACACCTTC.